The 5 T cell receptor beta chains below come from one sample, sequenced in a study of a mutant IDH1 vaccine in newly diagnosed glioma. This table comes from immunoSEQ multiplex PCR, and its TCRdb copy is limited to in-frame clones, with some not included. The sample has about 92,000 clones, roughly 80% seen once. As for time point: baseline, week 1 (first vaccination visit). Treatment of the sample: pre-vaccination baseline after standard-of-care therapy. The source was PBMCs, collected from a glioma patient treated with radiotherapy, temozolomide or both. The receptors derive from a woman aged 45-60 years with glioma.

This chain links TRBV7-2 with TRBJ1-4; D uncertain. Germline V gene sequence: CDR1 SGHTA, CDR2 FQGNSA. This CDR3 is 15 amino acids long. With 4 bases removed from V and 3 bases from J, the gap between germline ends came to 12 bases. CDR3 protein: CASSSDPTPNEKLFF. CDR3 nucleotides: TGTGCCAGCAGCTCCGACCCAACACCTAATGAAAAACTGTTTTTT.

This clone came up a few times. The chain is built from TRBV18 and TRBJ1-1, with a weak D call TRBD1 (5 bases). CDR1 is KGHSH and CDR2 is LQKENI in the germline V gene. This CDR3 is built from 15 residues. The V end was cut by 4 bases, the J end by 4 bases, with 16 bases between. CDR3 nucleotide sequence: TGTGCCAGCTCACGGAGCAGGGAGTGGGGCACTGAAGCTTTCTTT. Encoded protein: CASSRSREWGTEAFF.

The rearrangement joins TRBV5-1 to TRBJ2-3; D not certain. The V end was cut by 0 bases, the J end by 0 bases, with 8 bases between. Germline lookup yields CDR1 SGHRS and CDR2 YFSETQ. CDR3 length: 15 amino acids. CDR3 protein: CASSLATGSTDTQYF. CDR3 in DNA: TGCGCCAGCAGCTTGGCCACCGGGAGCACAGATACGCAGTATTTT. The full variable domain, rest sourced from reference TRBV5-1 and TRBJ2-3, is KAGVTQTPRYLIKTRGQQVTLSCSPISGHRSVSWYQQTPGQGLQFLFEYFSETQRNKGNFPGRFSGRQFSNSRSEMNVSTLELGDSALYLCASSLATGSTDTQYFGPGTRLTVL.

The chain couples TRBV6-5 to TRBJ1-1; D call uncertain. The V end was cut by 3 bases, the J end by 5 bases, with 19 bases between. The CDR3 totals 16 residues. Germline V gives CDR1 MNHEY, CDR2 SVGAGI. In nucleotides, the CDR3 is TGTGCCAGCAGTTATGGCCTTACCTCTAGGCTGACTGAAGCTTTCTTT. This sequence encodes CASSYGLTSRLTEAFF.

The genes are TRBV14 and TRBJ1-2; D is unresolved. The CDR3 sequence is 14 residues long. V gave up 5 bases and J gave up 0 bases, with 10 bases separating them. CDR1 is SGHDN and CDR2 is FVKESK in the germline V gene. CDR3 in amino acids: CASSAVSPNYGYTF. Here the CDR3 DNA reads TGTGCCAGCAGCGCGGTATCTCCTAACTATGGCTACACCTTC. The full variable domain, its missing parts supplied by reference TRBV14 and TRBJ1-2, is EAGVTQFPSHSVIEKGQTVTLRCDPISGHDNLYWYRRVMGKEIKFLLHFVKESKQDESGMPNNRFLAERTGGTYSTLKVQPAELEDSGVYFCASSAVSPNYGYTFGSGTRLTVV.